This T cell receptor (beta chain) is from a study of CD8 T cells in Susac syndrome. The RNA, about 0.45 to 1 ug, was put through reverse transcription using random hexamers. A single record per CDR3 protein comes from TCRdb applying MiXCR to the immunoSEQ multiplex PCR reads. The table shows some 160,000 distinct CDR3 sequences, with roughly 95% occurring only once. Per the germline V gene, CDR1 is DFQATT and CDR2 is SNEGSKA (reference sequence). Between the trimmed V and J ends, which lost 0 bases and 8 bases, there was a span of 11 bases. This CDR3 contains 13 residues. The origin of this receptor is a human donor with multiple sclerosis. The rearrangement links TRBV20-1 to TRBJ2-1; D uncertain. The sample comprised CD8+ T cells from PBMCs. The CDR3 loop is CSARDRTIYEQFF. Written as DNA, the CDR3 is TGCAGTGCTAGAGATCGAACCATTTATGAGCAGTTCTTC.